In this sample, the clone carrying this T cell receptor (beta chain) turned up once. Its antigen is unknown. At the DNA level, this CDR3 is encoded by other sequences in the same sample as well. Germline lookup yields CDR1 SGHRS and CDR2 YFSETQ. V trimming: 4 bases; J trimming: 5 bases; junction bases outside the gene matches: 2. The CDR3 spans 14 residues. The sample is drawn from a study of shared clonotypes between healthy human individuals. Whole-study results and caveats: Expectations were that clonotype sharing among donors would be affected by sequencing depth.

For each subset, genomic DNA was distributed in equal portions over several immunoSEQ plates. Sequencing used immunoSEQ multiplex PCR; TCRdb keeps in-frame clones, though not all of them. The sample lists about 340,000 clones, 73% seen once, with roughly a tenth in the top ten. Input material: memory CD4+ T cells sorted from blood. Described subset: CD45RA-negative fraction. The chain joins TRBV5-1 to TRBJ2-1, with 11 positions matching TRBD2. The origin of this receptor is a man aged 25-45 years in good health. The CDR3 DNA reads TGCGCCAGCAGCCCTAGCGGGAGGCACAATGAGCAGTTCTTC. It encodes CASSPSGRHNEQFF. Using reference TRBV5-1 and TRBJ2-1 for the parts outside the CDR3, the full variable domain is KAGVTQTPRYLIKTRGQQVTLSCSPISGHRSVSWYQQTPGQGLQFLFEYFSETQRNKGNFPGRFSGRQFSNSRSEMNVSTLELGDSALYLCASSPSGRHNEQFFGPGTRLTVL.